What follows are 24 T cell receptor beta chains derived from one specimen sequenced in a study of CD8+ T cells in alopecia areata. A panel of CD4, CD8alpha, NKG2D, NKG2ACE and other markers served to sort pooled cutaneous lymph node cells. Once RNA had been extracted, it was reverse transcribed into cDNA to act as the sequencing template. The method was immunoSEQ multiplex PCR; TCRdb's version includes in-frame clones alone and lacks a portion of them. The sample contains 200,000 to 300,000 clones, none of them singletons. The sequencing sample was made of CD4+ T cells sorted from a lymph node. All receptors come from a C3H/HeJ mouse with alopecia areata. The MHC haplotype of this mouse line is H2-k.

A remark on this clone: Here the gene names and germline are mouse. The read ends 4 residues early relative to the CDR3; the germline J gene fills the gap. The V call is TRBV13-3, the J call TRBJ2-7; 8 bases line up with TRBD2. Germline CDR1 NNHDY, CDR2 SYVADS. The CDR3 loop spans 15 amino acids. Unmatched junction bases numbered 5, after V lost 3 bases and J lost 0 bases. This CDR3 reads CASSGRGGHSYEQYF. CDR3 bases read: TGTGCCAGCAGTGGTCGGGGGGGCCACTCCTAT.

In regard to this clone: The gene names given are mouse names. The read ends 4 residues shy of where the CDR3 ends; the end is completed using the germline J gene. Other nucleotide sequences in the sample specify the same CDR3. The V call is TRBV31, the J call TRBJ2-1; weak D call: TRBD1 (6 bases). V lost 0 bases, J lost 4 bases, and 7 bases lay in between. In germline, CDR1 is GKSSPN, CDR2 SITVG. The CDR3 sequence is 13 residues long. The DNA read from the CDR3 is TGTGCCTGGAGTCTAACAGGGTATGCT. Its protein product is CAWSLTGYA. The CDR3 as a whole reads CAWSLTGYAEQFF.

There are a few counts of this clone. Genes and germline are mouse. Read coverage stops 4 residues before the CDR3 terminus; the germline J gene supplies the remainder. Other DNA sequences in this sample translate to the same CDR3. V and J are TRBV13-1 and TRBJ2-5; maybe TRBD1 (5 bases). V was shortened by 0 bases and J by 3 bases, with 11 bases between the two germline ends. This CDR3 is 15 amino acids long. CDR1 NSHNY and CDR2 SYGAGN come from the germline V gene. This chain's CDR3 is CASSDARGGQDTQYF. The sequenced CDR3 bases are TGTGCCAGCAGTGATGCGAGGGGAGGGCAAGAC.

With regard to this clone: Germline and genes here are mouse. The CDR3 is cut off 3 residues early in the read; its end comes from the germline J gene. The chain combines TRBV19 with TRBJ1-6, with a possible D match to TRBD1 (5 bases). TRBJ1-6 is classed as an ORF, of uncertain function. V was cut by 2 bases and J by 4 bases, with 10 bases left in between. This CDR3 is 15 amino acids long. Per germline, CDR1 FNHDT and CDR2 SITEND (reference sequence). The sequenced part of the CDR3 DNA is TGTGCCAGCAGTATGGAGAGGGGTTATAATTCGCCC. Translated: CASSMERGYNSP. In full, the CDR3 is CASSMERGYNSPLYF.

About this clone itself: Germline and genes: mouse. The CDR3 end falls 4 residues outside the read, so it is completed with the germline J gene. The genes are TRBV19 and TRBJ2-5, with D possibly matching TRBD1 (6 bases). Deletions cut 7 bases from V and 0 bases from J, with 6 bases between. The CDR3 has 12 amino acids. CDR1 and CDR2 from the germline V gene are FNHDT and SITEND (reference sequence). The CDR3 bases that were read are TGTGCCAGCGGACAGAACCAAGAC. Translating gives CASGQNQD. The CDR3, in full, reads CASGQNQDTQYF.

In regard to this clone: Gene names denote mouse genes. Read sequence stops 4 residues before the CDR3 end, and the germline J gene provides the missing end. This specimen includes other DNA sequences encoding the same CDR3. The chain carries TRBV13-3 and TRBJ2-2, with a weak D call TRBD1 (5 bases). CDR3 size: 13 residues. Germline CDR1 is NNHDY and CDR2 is SYVADS. The V gene lost 3 bases and the J gene lost 2 bases, with 5 bases spanning the gap. The CDR3 protein is CASSAGNTGQLYF. The covered CDR3 bases are TGTGCCAGCAGTGCAGGGAACACCGGG.

Comments on this clone: Gene names are the mouse ones. The DNA ends 4 residues before the CDR3 does, and the rest of the CDR3 is filled in from the germline J gene. This chain links TRBV1 with TRBJ2-7; D is unclear. The CDR3 has 17 residues. Germline lookup yields CDR1 NSQYPW and CDR2 LRSPGD (reference sequence). V shed 0 bases and J shed 0 bases, with 15 bases lying between them. CDR3 amino acids: CTCSAETGPRSSYEQYF. CDR3 bases read: TGCACCTGCAGTGCAGAGACGGGTCCCAGGAGCTCCTAT.

A word on this clone: Gene names follow the mouse nomenclature. Within the sample, other DNA sequences also encode this same CDR3. This CDR3 is CASSRLGASAETLYF. The covered CDR3 bases are TGTGCCAGCAGCAGACTGGGGGCTAGTGCAGAA. The chain links TRBV19 to TRBJ2-3, with 9 bases fitting TRBD2. Read data end 4 residues before the CDR3 end; the end is taken from the germline J gene. The CDR3 length is 15 residues. Per the germline V gene, CDR1 is FNHDT and CDR2 is SITEND (reference sequence). V lost 5 bases to trimming and J lost 0 bases; unmatched junction nucleotides: 4.

This clone was seen only a few times. Gene names denote mouse genes. The read stops 4 residues short of the end of the CDR3; the missing end is completed from the germline J gene. V usage is TRBV13-1 and J usage is TRBJ1-1; D is perhaps TRBD1 (6 bases). The germline V gene encodes CDR1 NSHNY and CDR2 SYGAGN. This CDR3 region has 13 residues. V lost 5 bases and J lost 1, with 9 bases in between. The covered CDR3 bases are TGTGCCAGCAGCCGGACAGAAAACACA. Amino acids: CASSRTENT. The CDR3 in its entirety is CASSRTENTEVFF.

This clone was found a few times. Mouse germline and gene names are used. This CDR3 is also generated by other DNA sequences in the sample. Here the CDR3 reads CAWSLGTGNYAEQFF. The CDR3 DNA, read in part, is TGTGCCTGGAGTCTGGGGACAGGGAACTATGCT. This rearrangement joins TRBV31 to TRBJ2-1, with 9 bases lining up with TRBD1. Sequencing ends 4 residues short of the CDR3 end; the germline J gene provides the rest. Germline V gives CDR1 GKSSPN, CDR2 SITVG. With 0 bases clipped from V and 1 base from J, the junction kept 1 base outside the gene matches. CDR3 length: 15 residues.

This clone has just a few counts. Germline and genes: mouse. The missing CDR3 end, 4 residues past where the read stops, is filled in from the germline J gene. The chain couples TRBV13-1 to TRBJ2-1, with D possibly matching TRBD1 (5 bases). The CDR3 is 15 amino acids. Germline lookup yields CDR1 NSHNY and CDR2 SYGAGN. Trimming cost V 4 bases and J 0 bases, with 11 bases left between them. The CDR3 reads CASSRQPYNYAEQFF. CDR3 DNA (partial): TGTGCCAGCAGTCGACAGCCGTATAACTATGCT.

There are a few counts of this clone. Germline and genes: mouse. The same CDR3 arises from other DNA sequences in this sample as well. Incomplete CDR3 DNA: TGTGCCAGCAGTGCTCTGGGTCAAGAC. Translating gives CASSALGQD. The complete CDR3 protein is CASSALGQDTQYF. This chain joins TRBV13-1 and TRBJ2-5, with D perhaps TRBD2 (5 bases). The observed sequence ends 4 residues before the CDR3 terminus, with the missing tail filled in from the germline J gene. The CDR3 has 13 residues. Deletions cut 3 bases from V and 3 bases from J, with 8 bases between. Germline lookup yields CDR1 NSHNY and CDR2 SYGAGN.

In the case of this clone: The genes are named according to mouse. The CDR3 goes on 4 residues after the read ends, and that part is filled in from the germline J gene. The genes are TRBV14 and TRBJ2-2; 7 nucleotides agree with TRBD1. Germline V gene lookup returns CDR1 SGHDT and CDR2 FRDEAV. Trimming at V came to 4 bases and at J to 2 bases, leaving 5 bases not matched to a gene. CDR3 length equals 15 residues. This chain's CDR3 is CASSQQGQNTGQLYF. CDR3 bases read: TGTGCCAGCAGTCAACAGGGACAGAACACCGGG.

This clone was detected only a few times. These gene names are mouse names. The read is 4 residues too short to cover the CDR3 end, so that end is filled in from the germline J gene. This chain joins TRBV4 and TRBJ2-1; 7 bases align to TRBD2. This CDR3 spans 14 amino acids. Trimming took 3 bases from V and 2 from J; bases not matched to a gene: 1. Germline V gives CDR1 LGHDT, CDR2 YNNKQL (reference sequence). CDR3 amino acids: CASSYLGDYAEQFF. CDR3 DNA, as far as it was read: TGTGCCAGCAGCTATCTGGGGGACTATGCT.

This clone has only a few counts. This may be a read error: a much more frequent sequence differs by one nucleotide. Gene names are mouse gene names. Sequencing ends 4 residues short of the CDR3 end; the germline J gene provides the rest. The same CDR3 also results from other DNA sequences found in this sample. The chain has TRBV13-3 and TRBJ1-2, with 7 bases that match TRBD1. The V segment lost 4 bases and the J segment 1 base; nucleotides outside the gene matches: 1. Per germline, CDR1 NNHDY and CDR2 SYVADS. This CDR3 contains 13 residues. The sequenced CDR3 bases are TGTGCCAGCAGTAGGGACAGAAACTCC. Its protein is CASSRDRNS. Given in full, the CDR3 is CASSRDRNSDYTF.

To note about this clone: The genes are named according to mouse. The read falls 4 residues short of the CDR3 end, and the missing part is taken from the germline J gene. V is TRBV19 and J is TRBJ2-2; 8 positions agree with TRBD2. CDR1 is FNHDT, CDR2 SITEND, per germline (reference sequence). The ends lost 2 bases at V and 2 bases at J; junction bases unmatched: 2. The CDR3 is 15 residues long. Incomplete CDR3 DNA: TGTGCCAGCAGTATGAACTGGGGGAACACCGGG. Residues: CASSMNWGNTG. The complete CDR3 sequence is CASSMNWGNTGQLYF.

Details on this clone: Gene names denote mouse genes. The read gets to within 4 residues of the CDR3 end, and the germline J gene fills in the rest. The J gene is TRBJ1-1, the V gene TRBV13-3; D is unresolved. CDR1 NNHDY and CDR2 SYVADS come from the germline V gene. V gave up 4 bases and J gave up 1 base, with 5 bases separating them. This CDR3 is 12 amino acids long. This CDR3 reads CASSWGNTEVFF. Incomplete CDR3 DNA: TGTGCCAGCAGTTGGGGGAACACA.

Of note for this clone: Genes and germline come from the mouse. The read is 4 residues too short to cover the CDR3 end, so that end is filled in from the germline J gene. The chain joins TRBV5 to TRBJ2-2; TRBD2 matches at 11 bases. V lost 4 bases and J lost 4; bases outside the gene matches: 5. Germline loops: CDR1 LGHNA, CDR2 YNLKQL (reference sequence). The CDR3 loop spans 16 amino acids. CDR3 in amino acids: CASSPRLGGGTGQLYF. Partial CDR3 DNA: TGTGCCAGCAGCCCCCGACTGGGGGGGGGCACCGGG.

This clone was observed a few times. Gene names are the mouse ones. The observed sequence ends 4 residues before the CDR3 terminus, with the missing tail filled in from the germline J gene. The V gene is TRBV13-3, the J gene TRBJ2-7; maybe TRBD1 (5 bases). CDR3 length: 12 amino acids. Between the trimmed V and J ends, which lost 6 bases and 3 bases, there was a span of 10 bases. Germline V gives CDR1 NNHDY, CDR2 SYVADS. CDR3 sequence reads: CASKQGVYEQYF. The CDR3 bases that were read are TGTGCCAGCAAGCAGGGAGTCTAT.

This clone has more than one count but fewer than ten. Gene names and germline match the mouse. The missing CDR3 end, 4 residues past where the read stops, is filled in from the germline J gene. The same CDR3 arises from other DNA sequences in this sample as well. The chain recombines TRBV1 with TRBJ2-3; 10 bases map to TRBD2. Trimming cost V 3 bases and J 0 bases; bases outside gene matches: 3. Per the germline V gene, CDR1 is NSQYPW and CDR2 is LRSPGD (reference sequence). There are 16 residues in the CDR3. CDR3: CTCSAWGGSSAETLYF. The sequenced part of the CDR3 DNA is TGCACCTGCAGTGCCTGGGGGGGCTCTAGTGCAGAA.

This clone was found a few times. The gene names here belong to mouse. The CDR3 end falls 4 residues outside the read, so it is completed with the germline J gene. The chain carries TRBV13-2 and TRBJ1-2; TRBD1 matches 8 bases. This CDR3 region has 15 residues. The germline gives CDR1 NNHNN, CDR2 SYGAGS (reference sequence). Trimming removed 3 bases from V and 1 base from J; junction bases left unmatched: 5. The CDR3 DNA, read in part, is TGTGCCAGCGGTGCTACAGGGGGGAAAAACTCC. Residues: CASGATGGKNS. The full CDR3 protein reads CASGATGGKNSDYTF.

Concerning this clone: The germline and genes are mouse ones. The DNA ends 4 residues before the CDR3 does, and the rest of the CDR3 is filled in from the germline J gene. The same CDR3 also results from other DNA sequences found in this sample. J is TRBJ2-1 and V is TRBV5, with 11 bases aligning to TRBD1. Looked up from germline, CDR1 is LGHNA and CDR2 is YNLKQL (reference sequence). The CDR3 loop spans 15 amino acids. The chain's CDR3 is CASSQPGQGDAEQFF. The covered CDR3 bases are TGTGCCAGCAGCCAACCGGGACAGGGGGACGCT.

As concerns this clone: All gene names here are mouse names. The read ends 4 residues shy of where the CDR3 ends; the end is completed using the germline J gene. The chain joins TRBV31 to TRBJ1-1, with D perhaps TRBD1 (5 bases). The CDR3 has 11 amino acids. In germline, CDR1 is GKSSPN, CDR2 SITVG. Incomplete CDR3 DNA: TGTGCCTGGACGCGGACAAAA. This encodes CAWTRTK. Given in full, the CDR3 is CAWTRTKEVFF.

This clone was seen more than once but under ten times. Here the gene names and germline are mouse. The sequence runs out 3 residues before the end of the CDR3; the remainder is reconstructed from the germline J gene. This sample includes further DNA sequences coding for the same CDR3. This sequence joins TRBV1 and TRBJ1-6; D unresolved. TRBJ1-6 is annotated as an ORF whose role is uncertain. Germline assignment: CDR1 NSQYPW and CDR2 LRSPGD (reference sequence). V shed 3 bases and J shed 3 bases, with 6 bases lying between them. The CDR3 has 14 amino acids. Here the CDR3 reads CTCSAEGYNSPLYF. The sequenced part of the CDR3 DNA is TGCACCTGCAGTGCGGAGGGCTATAATTCGCCC.